The entry that follows covers one TCR beta chain sequence. What it recognizes is unknown. The data originate from a study of T cell responses to AZD1222 COVID-19 vaccine. Overall study context: Whether given at about 4 or about 12 weeks, second doses were pooled. Study-wide points: It was only 6 or 7 AZD1222 recipients who were seropositive at baseline. Compared with day 0, the breadth and depth of the Spike-specific TCR repertoire rose significantly after two doses of AZD1222.

The protocol was immunoSEQ multiplex PCR, while the TCRdb copy is restricted to in-frame clones and leaves out a portion. Among about 66,000 clones, over 75% were seen once, and the ten largest hold approximately 15%. V gave up 5 bases and J gave up 6 bases, with 20 bases separating them. Germline CDR1 and CDR2: MNHNY and SVGAGI (reference sequence). The CDR3 contains 15 residues. This material consisted of peripheral blood, taken on day 0 of AZD1222 vaccination. The chain is built from TRBV6-6 and TRBJ2-7; D not resolved. The source of this sequence is an adult in good health. The CDR3 loop reads CASSRTGQPKSEQYF. The CDR3, as DNA: TGTGCCAGCAGTAGGACCGGGCAGCCCAAATCCGAGCAGTACTTC.